A single sample is the source of the 4 T cell receptor beta chains below, sequenced in a study of T cells in Graves' hyperthyroidism and ophthalmopathy. TCR beta CDR3 region amplification was performed from RNA transcripts. The TCR CDR3 was amplified in a first-round RT-PCR using the HTBI primer set. TCRdb ran MiXCR on the multiplex PCR reads and lists one entry per CDR3 protein. The sample yields roughly 740,000 distinct CDR3 sequences, about 15% seen once. Sequenced input: blood. These receptors came from a man between 18 and 29 years old with Graves' hyperthyroidism.

A few counts support this clonotype. CDR3 DNA sequence: TGTGCCACACAACAGGGGGCGTTTGCGTCGACTGGAAACACCATATATTTT. This codes for CATQQGAFASTGNTIYF. This sequence joins TRBV28 and TRBJ1-3; 9 nucleotides line up with TRBD1. The V segment lost 10 bases and the J segment 2 bases; nucleotides outside the gene matches: 15. The CDR3 spans 17 residues. Germline CDR1 reads MDHEN; CDR2 reads SYDVKM.

This clonotype has at least ten counts. The V and J genes are TRBV7-2 and TRBJ1-2; D not certain. Germline V gives CDR1 SGHTA, CDR2 FQGNSA. The V and J ends lost 4 bases and 5 bases respectively, with 11 bases between them. CDR3 length: 13 amino acids. The CDR3 DNA sequence: TGTGCCAGCAGCTCCCAAGCACAATATGGCTACACCTTC. Amino acids: CASSSQAQYGYTF.

The rearrangement links TRBV12-3 or TRBV12-4 to TRBJ1-5; D is perhaps TRBD1 (6 bases). The CDR3 contains 17 residues. Deletions cut 7 bases from V and 3 bases from J, with 22 bases between. The DNA of the CDR3 is TGTGCCAGCACCCAATGGGGGGGCTCGAGGGCCAATCAGCCCCAGCATTTT. Translation gives CASTQWGGSRANQPQHF.

The chain links TRBV6-9 to TRBJ2-5, with 11 bases that match TRBD2. CDR1 MNHGY and CDR2 SVAAGI come from the germline V gene. The CDR3 has 16 residues. J was trimmed by 7 bases and V by 5 bases; bases with no gene match: 12. In DNA form, the CDR3 reads TGTGCCAGCAGTCCCACTAGCGGGAGAATAAGAGGGACCCAGTACTTC. Amino acids: CASSPTSGRIRGTQYF.